Listed below are T cell receptor beta chains from one sample, sequenced in a study of OX40 agonist ivuxolimab in advanced cancers. Data came from immunoSEQ multiplex PCR; TCRdb stores just in-frame clones and leaves some out. The sample carries tens of thousands of clones, roughly 89% recorded once. The sample consisted of CD4+ or CD8+ T cells sorted from blood, taken in a trial of the OX40 agonist ivuxolimab. These receptor sequences come from an adult with an advanced solid tumor such as melanoma, head and neck, liver or kidney cancer. CDR3s include the opening cysteine and the closing phenylalanine or tryptophan. A D gene is named only where the DNA matches it firmly. Size values are once, few and many counts, or a class for expanded clones, and some rows have none.

j_call | clone_size | d_call | v_call | cdr3_aa | cdr3_nt
TRBJ1-1 | . | TRBD1 | TRBV10-3 | CAIGGTGPAFF | TGTGCCATCGGGGGGACAGGGCCCGCTTTCTTT
TRBJ2-3 | . | TRBD1 | TRBV2 | CASSTDRDTQYF | TGTGCCAGCAGTACAGACAGGGACACGCAGTATTTT
TRBJ1-2 | . | . | TRBV2 | CASSERVFYGYTF | TGTGCCAGCAGTGAGAGGGTATTTTATGGCTACACCTTC
TRBJ1-1 | once | TRBD1 | TRBV5-8 | CASSFQGEGEAFF | TGTGCCAGCAGTTTTCAGGGGGAAGGGGAAGCTTTCTTT
TRBJ1-3 | . | . | TRBV9 | CASSVGQLGTIYF | TGTGCCAGCAGCGTAGGACAATTGGGCACCATATATTTT
TRBJ2-2 | . | . | TRBV5-4 | CASSWGRTGELFF | TGTGCCAGCAGCTGGGGGCGCACCGGGGAGCTGTTTTTT
TRBJ1-1 | . | TRBD1 | TRBV7-9 | CASSRDRAAMNTEAFF | TGTGCCAGCAGCCGAGACAGGGCCGCTATGAACACTGAAGCTTTCTTT
TRBJ2-7 | . | . | TRBV27 | CASSLRRDLSYEQYF | TGTGCCAGCAGTTTACGCAGGGATTTGTCCTACGAGCAGTACTTC
TRBJ2-3 | . | . | TRBV7-7 | CASSLASTDTQYF | TGTGCTAGCAGCTTAGCGAGCACAGATACGCAGTATTTT
TRBJ1-1 | . | TRBD1 | TRBV27 | CASRQQGATEAFF | TGTGCCAGCAGACAACAGGGGGCCACTGAAGCTTTCTTT
TRBJ2-3 | . | . | TRBV4-3 | CASSQEGQGSIVRDTQYF | TGCGCCAGCAGCCAAGAGGGGCAGGGAAGTATAGTAAGGGATACGCAGTATTTT
TRBJ2-1 | few | TRBD2 | TRBV30 | CAWRPGLAFYNEQFF | TGTGCCTGGAGACCGGGACTAGCGTTCTACAATGAGCAGTTCTTC
TRBJ1-1 | . | . | TRBV19 | CASSTQGWNTEAFF | TGTGCCAGTAGTACTCAGGGGTGGAACACTGAAGCTTTCTTT
TRBJ1-5 | once | . | TRBV6-6 | CASRVQGKLNQPQHF | TGTGCCAGCAGGGTACAGGGTAAACTAAATCAGCCCCAGCATTTT
TRBJ1-1 | . | . | TRBV9 | CASSVTPNTEAFF | TGTGCCAGCAGCGTAACTCCGAACACTGAAGCTTTCTTT
TRBJ1-2 | . | . | TRBV10-3 | CAIRAGTLAEGYGYTF | TGTGCCATCCGTGCCGGGACACTGGCCGAGGGATATGGCTACACCTTC
TRBJ1-2 | . | TRBD1 | TRBV7-2 | CASSLPSQGAVGYTF | TGTGCCAGCAGCTTACCCAGTCAGGGGGCGGTTGGCTACACCTTC
TRBJ2-3 | . | TRBD2 | TRBV6-1 | CASKAGATDTQYF | TGTGCCAGCAAAGCGGGGGCGACAGATACGCAGTATTTT
TRBJ2-6 | . | . | TRBV5-8 | CASSRETSGANVLTF | TGTGCCAGCAGCAGGGAGACCTCTGGGGCCAACGTCCTGACTTTC
TRBJ1-5 | . | TRBD1 | TRBV7-8 | CASSQRQGVINQPQHF | TGTGCCAGCAGCCAACGACAGGGAGTCATCAATCAGCCCCAGCATTTT
TRBJ2-2 | . | . | TRBV9 | CASSLNTGELFF | TGTGCCAGCAGCCTAAACACCGGGGAGCTGTTTTTT
TRBJ1-1 | . | . | TRBV7-8 | CASSSYMNTEAFF | TGTGCCAGCAGCTCTTACATGAACACTGAAGCTTTCTTT
TRBJ1-1 | . | . | TRBV4-3 | CASSHEGGTEAFF | TGCGCCAGCAGCCACGAAGGAGGAACTGAAGCTTTCTTT
TRBJ2-5 | . | TRBD1 | TRBV30 | CAWAGTGAQETQYF | TGTGCCTGGGCCGGGACAGGGGCCCAAGAGACCCAGTACTTC
TRBJ1-1 | few | . | TRBV30 | CAWERITEAFF | TGTGCCTGGGAACGAATCACTGAAGCTTTCTTT
TRBJ1-6 | . | TRBD1 | TRBV9 | CASSLRDRDNSPLHF | TGTGCCAGCAGCTTGAGGGACAGAGATAATTCACCCCTCCACTTT
TRBJ1-1 | once | . | TRBV5-1 | CASSLSGRQNTEAFF | TGCGCCAGCAGCTTAAGCGGCCGACAGAACACTGAAGCTTTCTTT
TRBJ2-1 | once | TRBD2 | TRBV7-2 | CASSPGGAGGPIDEQFF | TGTGCCAGCAGCCCAGGGGGAGCGGGAGGGCCGATCGATGAGCAGTTCTTC
TRBJ1-1 | . | . | TRBV25-1 | CASSEWREAFF | TGTGCCAGCAGTGAATGGCGTGAAGCTTTCTTT